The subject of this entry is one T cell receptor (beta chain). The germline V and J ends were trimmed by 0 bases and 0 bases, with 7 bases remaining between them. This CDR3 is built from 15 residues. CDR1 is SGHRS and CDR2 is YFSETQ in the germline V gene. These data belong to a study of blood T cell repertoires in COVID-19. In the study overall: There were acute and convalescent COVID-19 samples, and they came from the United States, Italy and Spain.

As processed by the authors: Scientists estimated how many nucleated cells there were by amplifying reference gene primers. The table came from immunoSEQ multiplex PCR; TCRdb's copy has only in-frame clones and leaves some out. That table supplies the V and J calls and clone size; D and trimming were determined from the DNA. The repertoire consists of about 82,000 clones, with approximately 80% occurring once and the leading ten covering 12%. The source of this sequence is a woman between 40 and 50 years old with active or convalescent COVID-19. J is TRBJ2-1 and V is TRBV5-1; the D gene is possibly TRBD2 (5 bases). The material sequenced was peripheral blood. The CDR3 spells CASSLDGSSYNEQFF. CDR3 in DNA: TGCGCCAGCAGCTTGGATGGGAGCTCCTACAATGAGCAGTTCTTC.